These 25 T cell receptor beta chains share one sample of origin, sequenced in a study of siplizumab effects on memory and regulatory T cells. Produced via immunoSEQ multiplex PCR; TCRdb's table is partial and in-frame only. The sample has 100,000 to 110,000 clones; about 91% are singletons. Sequenced input: CD4+ T cells sorted from blood. These receptors were collected from a human donor in good health.

This clone was found once. V gene TRBV6-1 combines with J gene TRBJ2-7; tentative D call: TRBD1 (5 bases). The V end was cut by 7 bases, the J end by 2 bases, with 12 bases between. The length of the CDR3 is 13 residues. Germline lookup yields CDR1 MNHNS and CDR2 SASEGT. In DNA form, the CDR3 reads TGTGCCAGCACAGGGCTACCTGCCTACGAGCAGTACTTC. Protein sequence: CASTGLPAYEQYF.

The rearrangement links TRBV7-9 to TRBJ2-5, with D perhaps TRBD2 (5 bases). CDR3 length: 14 amino acids. Per germline, CDR1 SEHNR and CDR2 FQNEAQ (reference sequence). The V gene lost 7 bases and the J gene lost 4 bases, with 16 bases spanning the gap. The chain's CDR3 is CASTPDLHGETQYF. The CDR3 DNA reads as TGTGCCAGCACCCCGGACTTACACGGAGAGACCCAGTACTTC.

This clone occurred once. The chain uses TRBV9 and TRBJ1-6; D gene uncertain. This CDR3 region has 14 residues. The V end was cut by 0 bases, the J end by 5 bases, with 6 bases between. CDR1 SGDLS and CDR2 YYNGEE come from the germline V gene. The CDR3 loop reads CASSVGSDNSPLHF. Here the CDR3 DNA reads TGTGCCAGCAGCGTAGGGAGTGATAATTCACCCCTCCACTTT.

The chain combines TRBV10-2 with TRBJ2-2; 11 bases match TRBD1. V dropped 2 bases and J dropped 7; count of bases not matched to a gene: 9. Germline CDR1 WSHSY, CDR2 SAAADI. The CDR3 sequence is 17 residues long. The CDR3 reads CASSEKGTGGRRGELFF. The CDR3 nucleotides read TGCGCCAGCAGTGAGAAGGGGACAGGGGGAAGACGCGGGGAGCTGTTTTTT.

The chain combines TRBV27 with TRBJ2-5, with 7 bases fitting TRBD1. This CDR3 comprises 13 residues. Germline values: CDR1 MNHEY, CDR2 SMNVEV (reference sequence). After removal of 6 bases from V and 4 bases from J, the junction contained 5 bases not matched to a gene. The CDR3 here is CASSRRQGETQYF. The CDR3, as DNA: TGTGCCAGCAGCCGCAGACAGGGAGAGACCCAGTACTTC.

This sequence joins TRBV5-4 and TRBJ1-4; D call uncertain. Trimming took off 4 bases at V and 0 bases at J, with 16 bases between the two ends. CDR3 length: 17 residues. Germline V gene lookup returns CDR1 SGHNT and CDR2 YYREEE (reference sequence). Here the CDR3 reads CASSLLHRGSTNEKLFF. In nucleotides, the CDR3 is TGTGCCAGCAGCCTCCTCCACCGCGGATCAACTAATGAAAAACTGTTTTTT.

The chain combines TRBV28 with TRBJ2-5, with 10 bases fitting TRBD2. J gave up 2 bases and V 6 bases, and 9 bases lay outside the gene matches. The CDR3 sequence is 16 residues long. From germline, CDR1 is MDHEN and CDR2 SYDVKM. The CDR3 region is CASSPQGAGGQETQYF. In DNA, the CDR3 is TGTGCCAGCAGCCCCCAGGGAGCGGGGGGGCAAGAGACCCAGTACTTC. The full variable domain, with the rest looked up from reference TRBV28 and TRBJ2-5, is DVKVTQSSRYLVKRTGEKVFLECVQDMDHENMFWYRQDPGLGLRLIYFSYDVKMKEKGDIPEGYSVSREKKERFSLILESASTNQTSMYLCASSPQGAGGQETQYFGPGTRLLVL.

This sequence joins TRBV7-8 and TRBJ2-3; 11 bases map to TRBD2. This CDR3 is 17 amino acids long. The V segment lost 1 base and the J segment 2 bases; nucleotides outside the gene matches: 5. Germline CDR1 SGHVS, CDR2 FQNEAQ. The DNA for the CDR3 is TGTGCCAGCAGCTTAGTAGATAGCGGGGGGGACACAGATACGCAGTATTTT. This codes for CASSLVDSGGDTDTQYF. Complete variable domain (other parts from reference TRBV7-8 and TRBJ2-3): GAGVSQSPRYKVAKRGQDVALRCDPISGHVSLFWYQQALGQGPEFLTYFQNEAQLDKSGLPSDRFFAERPEGSVSTLKIQRTQQEDSAVYLCASSLVDSGGDTDTQYFGPGTRLTVL.

This chain uses TRBV29-1 with TRBJ1-1, with 10 nucleotides matching TRBD1. Germline loops: CDR1 SQVTM, CDR2 ANQGSEA. The CDR3 consists of 14 residues. V shed 7 bases and J 5 bases; nucleotides not matched to a gene: 10. CDR3 loop: CSGRGDRGSTEAFF. CDR3 nucleotide sequence: TGCAGCGGACGAGGGGACAGGGGAAGTACTGAAGCTTTCTTT.

The J gene is TRBJ1-2, the V gene TRBV30; the D is unclear. Trimming took off 2 bases at V and 0 bases at J, with 16 bases between the two ends. In germline, CDR1 is GTSNPN, CDR2 SVGIG (reference sequence). The CDR3 has 16 amino acids. CDR3 region: CAWSSVRLITNYGYTF. CDR3 in DNA: TGTGCCTGGAGTTCGGTCCGCCTCATTACTAACTATGGCTACACCTTC.

V and J are TRBV20-1 and TRBJ1-1, with no clear D. The length of the CDR3 is 11 residues. V was clipped by 6 bases and J by 1 base, with 6 bases between them. Germline lookup yields CDR1 DFQATT and CDR2 SNEGSKA (reference sequence). The CDR3 DNA follows: TGCAGTGCCGCGGAGAACACTGAAGCTTTCTTT. This codes for CSAAENTEAFF.

V usage is TRBV6-4 and J usage is TRBJ2-2; 8 bases are a match to TRBD1. The CDR3 is made up of 15 amino acids. Per germline, CDR1 MRHNA and CDR2 SNTAGT. V trimming: 5 bases; J trimming: 2 bases; junction bases outside the gene matches: 4. The CDR3 is CASSQGAFNTGELFF. The DNA for the CDR3 is TGTGCCAGCAGTCAGGGGGCTTTTAACACCGGGGAGCTGTTTTTT.

The DNA for the CDR3 is TGCGCCAGCAGCCCGGACAATGTGGGAAACACCATATATTTT. It yields the protein CASSPDNVGNTIYF. The chain carries TRBV5-1 and TRBJ1-3; TRBD1 might be the D (5 bases). This CDR3 is 14 amino acids long. The V and J ends lost 4 bases and 4 bases respectively, with 12 bases between them. From germline, CDR1 is SGHRS and CDR2 YFSETQ.

This rearrangement joins TRBV29-1 to TRBJ2-1; 11 nucleotides match TRBD1. From germline, CDR1 is SQVTM and CDR2 ANQGSEA. The CDR3 totals 12 residues. V trimming: 7 bases; J trimming: 5 bases; junction bases outside the gene matches: 1. CDR3 nucleotides: TGCAGCGGGGACAGGGGGAACAATGAGCAGTTCTTC. Its protein is CSGDRGNNEQFF.

The CDR3 region has the DNA TGTGCCAGCAGCTTGGACAATTACTACGAGCAGTACTTC. This translates into CASSLDNYYEQYF. The chain joins TRBV11-2 to TRBJ2-7; D possibly corresponds to TRBD1 (5 bases). The V end was cut by 3 bases, the J end by 3 bases, with 9 bases between. The germline gives CDR1 SGHAT, CDR2 FQNNGV. CDR3 length equals 13 residues. Together with reference TRBV11-2 and TRBJ2-7, the CDR3 gives the full variable domain: EAGVAQSPRYKIIEKRQSVAFWCNPISGHATLYWYQQILGQGPKLLIQFQNNGVVDDSQLPKDRFSAERLKGVDSTLKIQPAKLEDSAVYLCASSLDNYYEQYFGPGTRLTVT.

This chain connects TRBV5-1 to TRBJ2-1; 9 bases match TRBD2. The CDR3 is 16 amino acids. With V trimmed by 5 bases and J by 0 bases, 6 bases remained unmatched. Germline values: CDR1 SGHRS, CDR2 YFSETQ. The CDR3 region is CASSPSGGSSYNEQFF. CDR3 nucleotide sequence: TGCGCCAGCAGTCCCAGCGGGGGGTCCTCCTACAATGAGCAGTTCTTC.

The chain combines TRBV5-1 with TRBJ2-3; 7 nucleotides agree with TRBD2. This CDR3 comprises 12 residues. Looked up from germline, CDR1 is SGHRS and CDR2 is YFSETQ. The V segment lost 3 bases and the J segment 8 bases; nucleotides outside the gene matches: 3. DNA for the CDR3: TGCGCCAGCAGCTGGGAGGGAGGTACGCAGTATTTT. Translation: CASSWEGGTQYF.

The chain carries TRBV19 and TRBJ2-2; the D is unclear. This CDR3 region has 12 residues. Germline values: CDR1 LNHDA, CDR2 SQIVND (reference sequence). Trimming left V 6 bases short and J 6 bases short, with 8 bases between. CDR3 DNA sequence: TGTGCCAGTAGCAACTTCCCCGGGGAGCTGTTTTTT. As protein: CASSNFPGELFF.

The V gene is TRBV7-2, the J gene TRBJ2-7, with unresolved D. The CDR3 runs to 14 residues. In germline, CDR1 is SGHTA, CDR2 FQGNSA. The V gene lost 3 bases and the J gene lost 4 bases, with 13 bases spanning the gap. The chain's CDR3 is CASSLLGDPYEQYF. CDR3 nucleotide sequence: TGTGCCAGCAGCTTGCTAGGAGATCCTTACGAGCAGTACTTC.

V is TRBV5-1 and J is TRBJ2-1; 8 nucleotides align to TRBD2. V dropped 8 bases and J dropped 3; count of bases not matched to a gene: 7. The CDR3 is 14 amino acids. In germline, CDR1 is SGHRS, CDR2 YFSETQ. CDR3 residues: CASTPGTSYNEQFF. As DNA, the CDR3 is TGCGCCAGTACCCCCGGGACTAGCTACAATGAGCAGTTCTTC. Variable domain in full (rest from reference TRBV5-1 and TRBJ2-1): KAGVTQTPRYLIKTRGQQVTLSCSPISGHRSVSWYQQTPGQGLQFLFEYFSETQRNKGNFPGRFSGRQFSNSRSEMNVSTLELGDSALYLCASTPGTSYNEQFFGPGTRLTVL.

The rearrangement joins TRBV7-8 to TRBJ2-7; the match to TRBD2 covers 7 bases. The CDR3 is made up of 13 amino acids. Trimming took 1 base from V and 6 from J; bases not matched to a gene: 3. The germline CDR1 and CDR2 sequences are SGHVS and FQNEAQ. The CDR3 DNA reads as TGTGCCAGCAGCTTAGAGGGAGGGCGCGAGCAGTACTTC. Its translation: CASSLEGGREQYF.

V is TRBV4-2 and J is TRBJ1-1; TRBD1 is a possible D gene (5 bases). V was cut by 1 base and J by 3 bases, with 12 bases left in between. The CDR3 has 15 residues. Germline loops: CDR1 LGHNA, CDR2 YNFKEQ. The CDR3 nucleotides are TGTGCCAGCAGCCAAGCCTTCAGGGAACACACTGAAGCTTTCTTT. Its translation is CASSQAFREHTEAFF.

This clone came up a few times. V is TRBV4-1 and J is TRBJ1-6, with TRBD1 identical over 7 bases. Germline V lookup: CDR1 MGHRA, CDR2 YSYEKL. The CDR3 runs 15 residues. V was clipped by 1 base and J by 4 bases; unmatched bases: 1. This chain's CDR3 is CASSQGQGYNSPLHF. The CDR3 region has the DNA TGCGCCAGCAGCCAAGGACAGGGTTATAATTCACCCCTCCACTTT.

In nucleotides, the CDR3 is TGCGCCAGCAGCCGGGGGACTATCAATGAGCAGTTCTTC. This codes for CASSRGTINEQFF. The V and J genes are TRBV4-1 and TRBJ2-1, with 7 bases lining up with TRBD2. Germline V CDR1 and CDR2: MGHRA, YSYEKL. With 4 bases clipped from V and 6 bases from J, the junction kept 3 bases outside the gene matches. The CDR3 contains 13 residues.

This clone was recorded once. J is TRBJ1-4 and V is TRBV6-5; D is unresolved. Trimming removed 11 bases at V and 5 bases at J, with 15 bases between. Germline assignment: CDR1 MNHEY and CDR2 SVGAGI. The CDR3 covers 13 residues. The CDR3 region is CAGPQWGNEKLFF. The CDR3 DNA follows: TGTGCCGGACCACAATGGGGAAATGAAAAACTGTTTTTT.